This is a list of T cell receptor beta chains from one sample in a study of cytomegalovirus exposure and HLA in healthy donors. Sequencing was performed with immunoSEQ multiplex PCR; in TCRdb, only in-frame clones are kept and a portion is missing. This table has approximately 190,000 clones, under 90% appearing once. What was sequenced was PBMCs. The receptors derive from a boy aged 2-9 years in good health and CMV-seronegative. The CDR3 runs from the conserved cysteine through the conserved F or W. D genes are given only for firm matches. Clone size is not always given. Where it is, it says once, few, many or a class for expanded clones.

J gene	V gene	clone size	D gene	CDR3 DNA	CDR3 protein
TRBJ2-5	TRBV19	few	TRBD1	TGTGCCAGTAGTAGCGACAGGGGGCAAGAGACCCAGTACTTC	CASSSDRGQETQYF
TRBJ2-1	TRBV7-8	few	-	TGTGCCAGCAGCGCGTACAATGAGCAGTTCTTC	CASSAYNEQFF
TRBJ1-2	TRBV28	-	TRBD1	TGTGCCAGCACGGACAGGGGACCCTATGGCTACACCTTC	CASTDRGPYGYTF
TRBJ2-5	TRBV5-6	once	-	TGTGCCAGCAGCTCAACTGAAGAGACCCAGTACTTC	CASSSTEETQYF
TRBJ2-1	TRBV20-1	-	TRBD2	TGCAGTGCTAGACTAGCGGGGGAGCGTGTCTTC	CSARLAGERVF
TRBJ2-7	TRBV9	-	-	TGTGCCAGCAGTATGGGAGTTTCCTACGAGCAGTACTTC	CASSMGVSYEQYF
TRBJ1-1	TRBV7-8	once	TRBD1	TGTGCCAGCAGCGCAGGGACAGGGGGCCGTAGTAGGGCTTTCTTT	CASSAGTGGRSRAFF
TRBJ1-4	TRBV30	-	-	TGTGCCTGGAGTGAGAGTGGTGAAAAACTGTTTTTT	CAWSESGEKLFF
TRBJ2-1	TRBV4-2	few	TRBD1	TGTGCCAGCACCCCCGTAACCGGGACAGGGGTCAATGAGCAGTTCTTC	CASTPVTGTGVNEQFF
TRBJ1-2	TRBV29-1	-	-	TGCAGCGTGCGCGGGAGTTATGGCTACACCTTC	CSVRGSYGYTF
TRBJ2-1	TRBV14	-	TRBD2	TGTGCCAGCAGCCTAAGGCCCAGACTAGCGGGGGAGAGCAATGAGCAGTTCTTC	CASSLRPRLAGESNEQFF
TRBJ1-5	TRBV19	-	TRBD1	TGTGCCAGTAGTAGGCGGAACAGGGGTACCAATCAGCCCCAGCATTTT	CASSRRNRGTNQPQHF
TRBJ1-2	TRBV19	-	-	TGTGCCACCCAGGACAGCCGCGTTTATGGCTACACCTTC	CATQDSRVYGYTF
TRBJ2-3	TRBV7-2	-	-	TGTGCCAGCAGCTTCCGGACTACCACAGATACGCAGTATTTT	CASSFRTTTDTQYF
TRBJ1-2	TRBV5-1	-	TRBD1	TGCGCCAGCAGCTTGGTTAGGACAGGGGGCTTGGACTATGGCTACACCTTC	CASSLVRTGGLDYGYTF